This T cell receptor (beta chain) is from a study of Ad26.COV2.S vaccination and SARS-CoV-2 variants. The sample holds one count of this clone. V lost 3 bases to trimming and J lost 6 bases; unmatched junction nucleotides: 4. Germline loops: CDR1 KGHSH, CDR2 LQKENI. CDR3 length: 14 amino acids. Repertoires were generated with immunoSEQ multiplex PCR, while TCRdb's copy carries only in-frame clones and drops some. The data show 300,000 to 400,000 clones, with 88% seen just once and around 6.4% held by the top ten. Treatment specified: about 20 received Ad26.COV2.S at low or high dose, single or two shots; about 5 received placebo; per-sample allocation not given. Specimen acquisition occurred on day 63 following the initial vaccine or placebo injection. A Boston adult aged 18-55 years was the donor.

Sequencing used peripheral blood, obtained in a trial of Ad26.COV2.S vaccine versus placebo. The rearrangement joins TRBV18 to TRBJ1-1; TRBD1 matches 10 bases. The source is a person aged 18 to 59 who received the Ad26.COV2.S COVID-19 vaccine or a placebo. The CDR3 is CASSPLTGGPEAFF. For the CDR3, the DNA is TGTGCCAGCTCACCCTTGACAGGGGGCCCTGAAGCTTTCTTT.